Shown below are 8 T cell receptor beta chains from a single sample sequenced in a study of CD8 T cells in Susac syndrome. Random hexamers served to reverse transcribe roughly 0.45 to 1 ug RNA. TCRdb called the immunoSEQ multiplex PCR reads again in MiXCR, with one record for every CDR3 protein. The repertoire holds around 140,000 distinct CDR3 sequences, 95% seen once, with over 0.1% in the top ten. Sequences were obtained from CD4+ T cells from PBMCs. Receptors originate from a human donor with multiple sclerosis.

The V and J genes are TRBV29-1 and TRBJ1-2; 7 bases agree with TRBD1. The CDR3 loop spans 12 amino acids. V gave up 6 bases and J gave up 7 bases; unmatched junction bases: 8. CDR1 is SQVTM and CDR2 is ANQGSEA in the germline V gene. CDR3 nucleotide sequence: TGCAGCGTCCAGGGGGAGGAGGCTGGCTACACCTTC. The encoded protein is CSVQGEEAGYTF.

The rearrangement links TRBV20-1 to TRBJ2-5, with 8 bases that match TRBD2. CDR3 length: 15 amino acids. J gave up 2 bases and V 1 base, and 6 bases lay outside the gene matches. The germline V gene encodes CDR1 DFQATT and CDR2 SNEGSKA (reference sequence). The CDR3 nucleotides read TGCAGTGCTAGAGTCCCCCGGGGGGGACAAGAGACCCAGTACTTC. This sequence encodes CSARVPRGGQETQYF.

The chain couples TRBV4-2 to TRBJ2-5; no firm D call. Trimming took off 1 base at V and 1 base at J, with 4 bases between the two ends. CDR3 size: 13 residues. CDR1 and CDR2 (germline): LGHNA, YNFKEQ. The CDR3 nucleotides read TGTGCCAGCAGCCAAGCCATCCAAGAGACCCAGTACTTC. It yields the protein CASSQAIQETQYF.

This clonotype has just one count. CDR3 coding DNA: TGTGCCAGCGCCCTGGTAGGTAATGAGCAGTTCTTC. Translated: CASALVGNEQFF. The chain joins TRBV7-3 to TRBJ2-1; no reliable D call. From germline, CDR1 is SGHTA and CDR2 FQGTGA. The CDR3 consists of 12 residues. With 8 bases removed from V and 7 bases from J, the gap between germline ends came to 12 bases.

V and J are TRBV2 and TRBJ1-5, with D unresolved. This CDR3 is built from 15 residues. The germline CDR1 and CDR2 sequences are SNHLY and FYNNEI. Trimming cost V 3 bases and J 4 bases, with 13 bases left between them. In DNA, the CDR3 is TGTGCCAGCAGTGATGATGGGATTCGGAATCAGCCCCAGCATTTT. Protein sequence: CASSDDGIRNQPQHF.

This CDR3 reads CASSLQFSGGAGNEQFF. The DNA for the CDR3 is TGCGCCAGCAGCCTACAATTTAGCGGGGGGGCTGGAAATGAGCAGTTCTTC. This chain links TRBV4-3 with TRBJ2-1; 11 nucleotides line up with TRBD2. Looked up from germline, CDR1 is LGHNA and CDR2 is YSLEER. Trimming at V came to 4 bases and at J to 7 bases, leaving 12 bases not matched to a gene. CDR3 length: 17 residues.

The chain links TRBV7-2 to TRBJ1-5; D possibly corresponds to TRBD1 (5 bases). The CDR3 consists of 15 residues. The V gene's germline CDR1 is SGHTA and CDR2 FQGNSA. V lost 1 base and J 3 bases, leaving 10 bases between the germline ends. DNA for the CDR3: TGTGCCAGCAGCTTAGAATGGGGCTACAATCAGCCCCAGCATTTT. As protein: CASSLEWGYNQPQHF.

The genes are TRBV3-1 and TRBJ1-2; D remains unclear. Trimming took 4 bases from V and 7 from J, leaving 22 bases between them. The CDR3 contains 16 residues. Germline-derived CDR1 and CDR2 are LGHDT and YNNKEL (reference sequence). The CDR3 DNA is TGTGCCAGCAGCCCGGACGCTACAAATAAACGGGGTGGCTACACCTTC. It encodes CASSPDATNKRGGYTF.